This T cell receptor (beta chain) was documented in a study of blood T cell repertoires in COVID-19. Study background: The United States, Italy and Spain were the sources of the acute and convalescent COVID-19 samples. From T cells, B-cell-depleted T cells, or PBMCs came the material, which was cDNA or gDNA.

Original data processing: Quantification of nucleated cells was approximated via reference gene primer amplification. Using immunoSEQ multiplex PCR, the repertoire was profiled, and TCRdb retains in-frame clones only, with some absent. Clone size and the V and J calls come from that table; the DNA yielded D and trimming. The sample has approximately 240,000 clones; more than 75% are singletons. V was cut by 5 bases and J by 9 bases, with 16 bases left in between. The CDR3 loop spans 14 amino acids. The germline gives CDR1 PRHDT, CDR2 FYEKMQ (reference sequence). Worth noting for this clone: The same CDR3 can be traced to other DNA sequences in this sample.

The TCR was taken from a man aged 45-65 years who had recovered from COVID-19. J is TRBJ2-2 and V is TRBV13, with unresolved D. Sequencing input: peripheral blood. CDR3: CASSNHQARRELFF. CDR3 nucleotide sequence: TGTGCCAGCAGCAACCACCAAGCGCGGCGGGAGCTGTTTTTT.